These 32 T cell receptor beta chains were sequenced from one sample in a study of T cells in Graves' hyperthyroidism and ophthalmopathy. RNA transcripts provided the source from which TCR beta CDR3 regions were amplified. The study used the HTBI primer set for a first-round RT-PCR of the TCR CDR3. TCRdb reanalysed the multiplex PCR reads using MiXCR and keeps one entry per CDR3 protein. The sample has a few hundred thousand distinct CDR3 sequences, roughly 14% seen once. Sequences were obtained from blood. The source is a woman under 40 with Graves' hyperthyroidism.

The table lists this clonotype with a few counts. This chain links TRBV29-1 with TRBJ2-1; D possibly corresponds to TRBD2 (6 bases). The CDR3 contains 17 residues. CDR1 is SQVTM, CDR2 ANQGSEA, per germline. Trimming took 2 bases from V and 4 from J, leaving 21 bases between them. The CDR3 region has the DNA TGCAGCGTTGAAATTCCGCGGGATTGGTCGAATTACAATGAGCAGTTCTTC. As protein: CSVEIPRDWSNYNEQFF.

Many counts were recorded for this clonotype. The CDR3 here is CASTPPGLVNEQFF. The DNA for the CDR3 is TGTGCCAGCACCCCCCCCGGACTAGTCAATGAGCAGTTCTTC. The V call is TRBV7-2, the J call TRBJ2-1; TRBD2 agrees at 7 bases. This CDR3 comprises 14 residues. Germline loops: CDR1 SGHTA, CDR2 FQGNSA. Losses at the gene ends were 7 bases for V and 6 bases for J; bases not matched to a gene: 9.

With respect to this clonotype: Possible read error: a much larger clone is one base away. The conserved closing phenylalanine or tryptophan is absent in this CDR3, likely reflecting a read error. The J gene is TRBJ2-2, the V gene TRBV27; 8 positions agree with TRBD2. The germline gives CDR1 MNHEY, CDR2 SMNVEV (reference sequence). The trim removed 7 bases at V and 0 bases at J, leaving 10 bases unmatched. The CDR3 covers 17 residues. This CDR3 is CASTPKLLAANTGELFS. CDR3 coding DNA: TGTGCCAGCACACCGAAGTTACTAGCGGCGAACACCGGGGAGCTGTTTTCT.

This clonotype was recorded many times. In DNA, the CDR3 is TGTGCCAGCAGTTACCCGGGACAGGGGAACTATGGCTACACCTTC. It translates to CASSYPGQGNYGYTF. The gene calls are TRBV28 and TRBJ1-2; 10 positions agree with TRBD1. The J segment lost 2 bases and the V segment lost 4 bases, leaving 4 bases of the junction unmatched. From germline, CDR1 is MDHEN and CDR2 SYDVKM. CDR3 length: 15 amino acids.

There are many counts of this clonotype. J is TRBJ2-3 and V is TRBV29-1, with 7 bases that match TRBD2. The CDR3 has 16 residues. V was pared by 3 bases and J by 2 bases, with 11 bases of the junction left unmatched. Per the germline V gene, CDR1 is SQVTM and CDR2 is ANQGSEA. Written as DNA, the CDR3 is TGCAGCGTTGAGAGGAGGGCTAGCGGTAACACAGATACGCAGTATTTT. Amino acids: CSVERRASGNTDTQYF.

This clonotype was detected once. The CDR3 here is CASSLGQGVPDEQFF. CDR3 bases: TGCGCCAGCAGCTTAGGACAGGGGGTCCCGGATGAGCAGTTCTTC. This chain connects TRBV5-1 to TRBJ2-1, with 10 bases fitting TRBD1. Trimming at V came to 2 bases and at J to 8 bases, leaving 7 bases not matched to a gene. The germline V gene has CDR1 SGHRS and CDR2 YFSETQ. The CDR3 spans 15 residues.

The chain employs TRBV4-3 and TRBJ2-7, with D unresolved. The CDR3 loop spans 14 amino acids. CDR1 LGHNA and CDR2 YSLEER come from the germline V gene. Between the trimmed V and J ends, which lost 0 bases and 6 bases, there was a span of 12 bases. As DNA, the CDR3 is TGCGCCAGCAGCCAAGAGAGACTGGTTTTCGAGCAGTACTTC. Protein: CASSQERLVFEQYF.

This chain links TRBV7-2 with TRBJ1-1; D might be TRBD1 (5 bases). Trimming stripped 3 bases from V and 1 base from J, with 15 bases between. The germline V gene has CDR1 SGHTA and CDR2 FQGNSA. This CDR3 is built from 16 residues. Written as DNA, the CDR3 is TGTGCCAGCAGCTTGGAATACAGGACCAGGAACACTGAAGCTTTCTTT. Translated, it gives CASSLEYRTRNTEAFF.

This clonotype was seen a few times. CDR3 in amino acids: CASSLFGASGGNEQFF. The CDR3 nucleotides are TGTGCCAGCAGCTTATTCGGGGCTAGCGGGGGGAATGAGCAGTTCTTC. This chain joins TRBV11-2 and TRBJ2-1; 11 bases are shared with TRBD2. CDR1 is SGHAT and CDR2 is FQNNGV in the germline V gene. V lost 2 bases, J lost 7 bases, and 7 bases stayed unmatched. This CDR3 has 16 amino acids.

This clonotype was counted many times. V gene TRBV30 combines with J gene TRBJ2-3; perhaps D is TRBD1 or TRBD2 (6 bases each). V lost 4 bases to trimming and J lost 2 bases, with 13 bases between them. The CDR3 covers 14 residues. Looked up from germline, CDR1 is GTSNPN and CDR2 is SVGIG (reference sequence). CDR3 bases: TGTGCCTGGAACGCGGGACACGACACAGATACGCAGTATTTT. This sequence encodes CAWNAGHDTDTQYF.

This clonotype was counted many times. The rearrangement links TRBV28 to TRBJ1-5, with 7 bases that match TRBD1. V lost 5 bases to trimming and J lost 5 bases; unmatched junction nucleotides: 6. CDR3 length: 14 amino acids. Germline V lookup: CDR1 MDHEN, CDR2 SYDVKM. CDR3 residues: CASSPTGWDQPQHF. CDR3 nucleotides: TGTGCCAGCAGTCCGACAGGGTGGGATCAGCCCCAGCATTTT.

The genes are TRBV20-1 and TRBJ2-2; D unresolved. From germline, CDR1 is DFQATT and CDR2 SNEGSKA (reference sequence). The CDR3 is 13 residues long. Deletions cut 3 bases from V and 0 bases from J, with 5 bases between. CDR3 region: CSASRSNTGELFF. The CDR3 DNA reads TGCAGTGCTAGTCGTTCGAACACCGGGGAGCTGTTTTTT.

A note on this clonotype: A read error may be the cause here, since a much bigger clone is one base away. This chain links TRBV29-1 with TRBJ2-3; D perhaps matches TRBD2 (6 bases). The CDR3 runs 14 residues. CDR1 and CDR2 (germline): SQVTM, ANQGSEA. CDR3 protein: CSVDGGRLADAQYF. CDR3 coding DNA: TGCAGCGTTGATGGAGGGAGGCTCGCAGATGCGCAGTATTTT.

The sample holds many counts of this clonotype. J is TRBJ2-7 and V is TRBV29-1; D remains unclear. V was pared by 7 bases and J by 5 bases, with 15 bases between. CDR1 is SQVTM, CDR2 ANQGSEA, per germline. The CDR3 is 12 amino acids. CDR3 nucleotide sequence: TGCAGCGCCCACGGGTCAGGAGACGAGCAGTACTTC. The encoded protein is CSAHGSGDEQYF.

This clonotype was detected many times. V is TRBV13 and J is TRBJ2-3; D assignment may be TRBD1 or TRBD2 (5 bases each). The germline V gene has CDR1 PRHDT and CDR2 FYEKMQ (reference sequence). The germline V and J ends were trimmed by 0 bases and 0 bases, with 25 bases remaining between them. This CDR3 spans 21 amino acids. The CDR3 region has the DNA TGTGCCAGCAGCTTAGGTATTTGGGGCCCACTTGGGCGGGCCAGCACAGATACGCAGTATTTT. Protein sequence: CASSLGIWGPLGRASTDTQYF.

In this sample, this clonotype turned up many times. The chain recombines TRBV7-3 with TRBJ2-2, with 7 positions matching TRBD2. The CDR3 is 14 amino acids. Germline loops: CDR1 SGHTA, CDR2 FQGTGA. The J segment lost 8 bases and the V segment lost 2 bases, leaving 5 bases of the junction unmatched. As DNA, the CDR3 is TGTGCCAGCAGCTTAGGAGGAGCGGGAGGGGAGCTGTTTTTT. Protein: CASSLGGAGGELFF.

This clonotype has a handful of counts. The chain recombines TRBV20-1 with TRBJ2-4; TRBD2 might be the D (6 bases). The CDR3 has 19 amino acids. CDR1 and CDR2 from the germline V gene are DFQATT and SNEGSKA (reference sequence). The V end lost 5 bases, the J end lost 1 base, and 27 bases lay between the germline ends. The DNA of the CDR3 is TGCAGTGCTGCTGGGCTAGCGAGAGGGCCTATGGTGGCCAAAAACATTCAGTACTTC. Amino acid sequence: CSAAGLARGPMVAKNIQYF.

This clonotype was observed many times. J is TRBJ2-1 and V is TRBV11-2; 11 bases align to TRBD2. Germline V CDR1 and CDR2: SGHAT, FQNNGV. This CDR3 has 15 residues. V gave up 8 bases and J gave up 4 bases; unmatched junction bases: 7. CDR3 region: CASQPLAGVYNEQFF. The CDR3 bases are TGTGCCAGCCAGCCACTAGCGGGAGTTTACAATGAGCAGTTCTTC.

The J gene is TRBJ2-7, the V gene TRBV16; D possibly corresponds to TRBD2 (5 bases). In germline, CDR1 is KGHSY, CDR2 FQNENV. CDR3 length: 17 amino acids. V was trimmed by 2 bases and J by 1 base, leaving 18 bases between them. The CDR3 bases are TGTGCCAGCAGCCAACAGCGGTACAGAGCCTGGTCCTACGAGCAGTACTTC. This translates into CASSQQRYRAWSYEQYF.

This clonotype was counted at least ten times. The V gene is TRBV7-8, the J gene TRBJ2-1; D might be TRBD2 (5 bases). CDR1 SGHVS and CDR2 FQNEAQ come from the germline V gene. The V and J ends lost 3 bases and 4 bases respectively, with 13 bases between them. The CDR3 runs to 15 residues. CDR3 region: CASSFGSGGYNEQFF. The DNA for the CDR3 is TGTGCCAGCAGCTTTGGGTCGGGCGGGTACAATGAGCAGTTCTTC.

Turning to this clonotype: This clone may be a read error of a much larger clone one base away. The CDR3 ends on some other residue instead of the conserved phenylalanine or tryptophan, so this is likely a read error. The rearrangement uses TRBV7-2 and TRBJ2-3; D uncertain. Per the germline V gene, CDR1 is SGHTA and CDR2 is FQGNSA. The CDR3 spans 15 residues. The germline V and J ends were trimmed by 4 bases and 2 bases, with 13 bases remaining between them. CDR3 sequence (DNA): TGTGCCAGCAGCTCCGAACTCGGACCCACAGATACGCAGTATTCT. This codes for CASSSELGPTDTQYS.

This clonotype occurred many times. The chain is built from TRBV28 and TRBJ1-6; possible D gene TRBD1, 6 bases. Germline V lookup: CDR1 MDHEN, CDR2 SYDVKM. The CDR3 is 16 residues long. V was trimmed by 3 bases and J by 9 bases, leaving 18 bases between them. The DNA for the CDR3 is TGTGCCAGCAGTTTTCAGTCAGGGGCCCATAGTTCACCCCTCCACTTT. Protein: CASSFQSGAHSSPLHF.

Concerning this clonotype: A much larger clone sits a single nucleotide away, making a read error possible. The chain has TRBV20-1 and TRBJ2-7, with D tentatively TRBD1 (6 bases). The CDR3 sequence is 14 residues long. Germline CDR1 reads DFQATT; CDR2 reads SNEGSKA (reference sequence). CDR3 sequence reads: CSASATGRSYGQYF. CDR3 bases: TGCAGTGCTAGCGCTACAGGGCGTTCCTACGGGCAGTACTTC.

This clonotype showed up many times. V is TRBV28 and J is TRBJ1-2; possibly TRBD1 for D (5 bases). The germline gives CDR1 MDHEN, CDR2 SYDVKM. The V gene lost 3 bases and the J gene lost 2 bases, with 19 bases spanning the gap. The length of the CDR3 is 17 residues. DNA for the CDR3: TGTGCCAGCAGTTTCATAGCCGTGCGGGGCGGAAACTATGGCTACACCTTC. Its translation: CASSFIAVRGGNYGYTF.

This clonotype showed up just a few times. The CDR3 DNA is TGTGCCAGCAGCTTAGCCCCGACAGGAAATAATTCACCCCTCCACTTT. Its protein is CASSLAPTGNNSPLHF. The chain has TRBV7-2 and TRBJ1-6; tentatively, D is TRBD1 (6 bases). This CDR3 spans 16 amino acids. Trimming removed 0 bases at V and 5 bases at J, with 11 bases between. Germline V CDR1 and CDR2: SGHTA, FQGNSA.

A remark on this clonotype: This clone may be a read error of a much larger clone one base away. The rearrangement links TRBV5-1 to TRBJ2-1, with 13 bases lining up with TRBD2. Per the germline V gene, CDR1 is SGHRS and CDR2 is YFSETQ. CDR3 length: 16 residues. The DNA of the CDR3 is TGCGCCGGCAGCTGGGGGGGACTAGCGGGAAACAATGAGCAGTTCTTC. It is translated as CAGSWGGLAGNNEQFF.

This clonotype came up many times. The chain couples TRBV27 to TRBJ2-7; D may be TRBD1 (6 bases). This CDR3 comprises 17 residues. V was pared by 3 bases and J by 0 bases, with 18 bases between. Germline lookup yields CDR1 MNHEY and CDR2 SMNVEV (reference sequence). CDR3 amino acids: CASSFRYTTTGSYEQYF. CDR3 sequence (DNA): TGTGCCAGCAGTTTCCGGTATACTACGACAGGCTCCTACGAGCAGTACTTC.

This clonotype was found many times. The chain recombines TRBV11-1 with TRBJ2-1, with a possible D match to TRBD2 (6 bases). Deletions cut 0 bases from V and 3 bases from J, with 12 bases between. CDR3 length equals 16 residues. Germline V gene lookup returns CDR1 SGHAT and CDR2 FQDESV (reference sequence). DNA of the CDR3: TGTGCCAGCAGCTTAGCGGAGGGCGGGAACTACAATGAGCAGTTCTTC. It encodes CASSLAEGGNYNEQFF.

This clonotype was seen at least ten times. The chain recombines TRBV5-5 with TRBJ2-7; TRBD2 matches 8 bases. Germline V gives CDR1 SGHKS, CDR2 YYEKEE (reference sequence). This CDR3 has 15 residues. After removal of 2 bases from V and 0 bases from J, the junction contained 4 bases not matched to a gene. In DNA form, the CDR3 reads TGTGCCAGCAGCTTTACTAGCGGATACTCCTACGAGCAGTACTTC. Protein sequence: CASSFTSGYSYEQYF. The complete variable domain, with remaining parts taken from reference TRBV5-5 and TRBJ2-7, reads DAGVTQSPTHLIKTRGQQVTLRCSPISGHKSVSWYQQVLGQGPQFIFQYYEKEERGRGNFPDRFSARQFPNYSSELNVNALLLGDSALYLCASSFTSGYSYEQYFGPGTRLTVT.

This clonotype has at least ten counts. The genes are TRBV7-9 and TRBJ1-4; D is ambiguous. Germline loops: CDR1 SEHNR, CDR2 FQNEAQ (reference sequence). The CDR3 has 11 residues. V was pared by 3 bases and J by 5 bases, with 1 base between. In nucleotides, the CDR3 is TGTGCCAGCAGCTTGAATGAAAAACTGTTTTTT. It translates to CASSLNEKLFF.

This clonotype was picked up many times. The chain has TRBV7-2 and TRBJ2-7, with 9 bases that match TRBD2. Per germline, CDR1 SGHTA and CDR2 FQGNSA. The V gene end was trimmed by 4 bases and the J gene end by 5 bases; junction bases not matched to a gene: 9. This CDR3 comprises 15 residues. For the CDR3, the DNA is TGTGCCAGCAGCTATAGCGGGAGTAGAAGTGACGAGCAGTACTTC. Encoded protein: CASSYSGSRSDEQYF.

In this sample, this clonotype turned up many times. The chain has TRBV28 and TRBJ2-7, with a tentative D call TRBD1 (6 bases). The V gene's germline CDR1 is MDHEN and CDR2 SYDVKM. The CDR3 runs to 20 residues. The germline V and J ends were trimmed by 6 bases and 1 base, with 31 bases remaining between them. The CDR3 sequence: CASSSTNTQITDRLSYEQYF. In nucleotides, the CDR3 is TGTGCCAGCAGCTCCACGAATACGCAGATCACAGACAGGCTGTCCTACGAGCAGTACTTC.